This TCR beta chain is from a study of CD8 T cells in Susac syndrome. The CDR3 runs to 17 residues. Trimming took 2 bases from V and 0 from J, leaving 12 bases between them. CDR1 and CDR2 (germline): SGDLS, YYNGEE. Reverse transcription of roughly 0.5 to 1 ug RNA was carried out with random hexamers. Via MiXCR, TCRdb re-called the immunoSEQ multiplex PCR reads, giving one row per CDR3 protein. The table includes hundreds of thousands of distinct CDR3 sequences, roughly 85% detected once. The sequenced target, TCR beta, came from blood CD8+ and CD4+ T cells. The chain combines TRBV9 with TRBJ2-6; D possibly corresponds to TRBD1 (5 bases). This TCR derives from a human donor with multiple sclerosis. Sequencing input: CD8+ T cells from PBMCs. The CDR3 protein is CASSVSGSHSGANVLTF. In DNA, the CDR3 is TGTGCCAGCAGCGTCTCAGGGTCTCACTCTGGGGCCAACGTCCTGACTTTC. The whole variable domain, filled in from reference TRBV9 and TRBJ2-6, reads DSGVTQTPKHLITATGQRVTLRCSPRSGDLSVYWYQQSLDQGLQFLIQYYNGEERAKGNILERFSAQQFPDLHSELNLSSLELGDSALYFCASSVSGSHSGANVLTFGAGSRLTVL.